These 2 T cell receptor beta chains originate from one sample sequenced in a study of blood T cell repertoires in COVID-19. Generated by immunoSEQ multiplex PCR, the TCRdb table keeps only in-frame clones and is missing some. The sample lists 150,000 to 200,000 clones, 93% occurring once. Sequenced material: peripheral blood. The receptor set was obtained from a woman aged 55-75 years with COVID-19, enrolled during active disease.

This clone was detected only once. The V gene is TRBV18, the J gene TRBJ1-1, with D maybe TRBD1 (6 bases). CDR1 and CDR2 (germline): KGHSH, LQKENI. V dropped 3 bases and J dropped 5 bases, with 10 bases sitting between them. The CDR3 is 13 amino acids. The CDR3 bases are TGTGCCAGCTCACCGGACAGTAGGACTGAAGCTTTCTTT. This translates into CASSPDSRTEAFF.

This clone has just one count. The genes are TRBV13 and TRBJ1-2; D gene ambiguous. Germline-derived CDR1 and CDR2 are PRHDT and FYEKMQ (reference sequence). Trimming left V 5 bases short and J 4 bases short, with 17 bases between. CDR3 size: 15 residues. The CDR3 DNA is TGTGCCAGCAGCGACCTACAGCTGCCCAGCTATGGCTACACCTTC. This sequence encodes CASSDLQLPSYGYTF.